This T cell receptor (beta chain) originates from a study of cytomegalovirus exposure and HLA in healthy donors. Findings and limits, study-wide: In terms of immune exposure information, only CMV serostatus was available.

This CDR3 region has 17 residues. Germline loops: CDR1 MNHEY, CDR2 SMNVEV (reference sequence). V was clipped by 2 bases and J by 0 bases; unmatched bases: 9. Details on this clone: Its specificity is not known.

Primers included in the PCR were 60 Vbeta and 13 Jbeta primers. TCRdb keeps only in-frame clones here, not all; method: immunoSEQ multiplex PCR. The sample carries approximately 150,000 clones, around 90% recorded once. V gene TRBV27 combines with J gene TRBJ2-7; 8 bases are shared with TRBD2. This clonotype originated in a woman between 40 and 55 years old in good health and CMV-seronegative. Sequenced material: PBMCs. The CDR3 sequence is CASSLTGGVFPSYEQYF. The CDR3 region has the DNA TGTGCCAGCAGTTTAACGGGGGGGGTATTTCCCTCCTACGAGCAGTACTTC.